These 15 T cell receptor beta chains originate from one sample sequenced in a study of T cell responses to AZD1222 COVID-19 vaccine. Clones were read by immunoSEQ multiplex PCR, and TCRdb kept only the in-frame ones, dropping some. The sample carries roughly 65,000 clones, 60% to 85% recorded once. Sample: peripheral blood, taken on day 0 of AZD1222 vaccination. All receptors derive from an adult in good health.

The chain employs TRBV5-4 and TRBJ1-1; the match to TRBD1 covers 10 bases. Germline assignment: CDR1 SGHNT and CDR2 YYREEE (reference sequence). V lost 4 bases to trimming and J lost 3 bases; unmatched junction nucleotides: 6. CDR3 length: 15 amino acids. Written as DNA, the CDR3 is TGTGCCAGCAGCCGTTCCGGGACAGGGGACACTGAAGCTTTCTTT. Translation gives CASSRSGTGDTEAFF.

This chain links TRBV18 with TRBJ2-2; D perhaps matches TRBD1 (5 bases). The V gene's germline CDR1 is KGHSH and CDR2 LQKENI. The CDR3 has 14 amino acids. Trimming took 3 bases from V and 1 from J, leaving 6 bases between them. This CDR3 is CASSPDKNTGELFF. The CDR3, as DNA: TGTGCCAGCTCACCGGACAAGAACACCGGGGAGCTGTTTTTT.

CDR3 residues: CASSMGQVSQFF. The DNA of the CDR3 is TGTGCCAGCAGCATGGGACAGGTATCACAGTTCTTC. The chain recombines TRBV2 with TRBJ2-1; 8 bases are a match to TRBD1. CDR3 length: 12 residues. The junction had 8 bases not matched to a gene; V was cut back by 6 bases and J by 13 bases. The V gene's germline CDR1 is SNHLY and CDR2 FYNNEI.

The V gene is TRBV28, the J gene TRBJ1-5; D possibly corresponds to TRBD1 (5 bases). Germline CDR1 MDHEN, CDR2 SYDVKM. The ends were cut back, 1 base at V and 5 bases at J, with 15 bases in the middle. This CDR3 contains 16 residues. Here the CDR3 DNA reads TGTGCCAGCAGTTTATCTTGGGGGATGCGGGATCAGCCCCAGCATTTT. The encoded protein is CASSLSWGMRDQPQHF.

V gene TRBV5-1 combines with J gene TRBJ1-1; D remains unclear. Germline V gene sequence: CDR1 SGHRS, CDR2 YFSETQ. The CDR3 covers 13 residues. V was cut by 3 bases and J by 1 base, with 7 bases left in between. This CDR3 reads CASSSTPNTEAFF. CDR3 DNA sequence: TGCGCCAGCAGCTCCACGCCGAACACTGAAGCTTTCTTT.

In DNA form, the CDR3 reads TGTGCCAGCAGCACACACGCCTTCCGGGACAGGGTTTTGGACATTCAGTACTTC. This sequence encodes CASSTHAFRDRVLDIQYF. The gene calls are TRBV7-2 and TRBJ2-4, with 9 bases fitting TRBD1. The CDR3 runs to 18 residues. CDR1 and CDR2 from the germline V gene are SGHTA and FQGNSA. V was clipped by 5 bases and J by 8 bases; unmatched bases: 19.

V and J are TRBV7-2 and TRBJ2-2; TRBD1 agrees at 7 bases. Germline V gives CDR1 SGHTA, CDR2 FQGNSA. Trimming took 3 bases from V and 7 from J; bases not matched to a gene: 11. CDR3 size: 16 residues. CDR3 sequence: CASSFGLWQGVGELFF. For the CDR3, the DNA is TGTGCCAGCAGCTTTGGGTTGTGGCAGGGGGTCGGGGAGCTGTTTTTT.

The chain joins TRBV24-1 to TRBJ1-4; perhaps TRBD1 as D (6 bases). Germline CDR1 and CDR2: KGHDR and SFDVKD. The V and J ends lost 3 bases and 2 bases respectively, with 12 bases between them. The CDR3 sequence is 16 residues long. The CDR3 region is CATSDPGDPTNEKLFF. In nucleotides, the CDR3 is TGTGCCACCAGTGATCCAGGGGACCCGACTAATGAAAAACTGTTTTTT.

The CDR3 nucleotides read TGTGCCAGCAGTCCTCAGACCACCTCCTACAATGAGCAGTTCTTC. It translates to CASSPQTTSYNEQFF. V and J are TRBV6-4 and TRBJ2-1; D not certain. The CDR3 has 15 amino acids. Per germline, CDR1 MRHNA and CDR2 SNTAGT. V was trimmed by 5 bases and J by 0 bases, leaving 11 bases between them.

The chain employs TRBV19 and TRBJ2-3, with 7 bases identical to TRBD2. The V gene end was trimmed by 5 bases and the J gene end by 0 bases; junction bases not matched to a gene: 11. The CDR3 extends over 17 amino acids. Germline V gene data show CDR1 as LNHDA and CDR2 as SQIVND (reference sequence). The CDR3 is CASSVGSLAASTDTQYF. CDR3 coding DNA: TGTGCCAGTAGTGTGGGGAGTCTAGCGGCCAGCACAGATACGCAGTATTTT.

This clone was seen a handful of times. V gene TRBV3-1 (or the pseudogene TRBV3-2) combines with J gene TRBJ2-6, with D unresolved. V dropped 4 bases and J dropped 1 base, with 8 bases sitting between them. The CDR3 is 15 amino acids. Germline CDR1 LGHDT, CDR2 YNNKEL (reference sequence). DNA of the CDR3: TGTGCCAGCAGCCCCTTTAAGTCTGGGGCCAACGTCCTGACTTTC. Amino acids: CASSPFKSGANVLTF.

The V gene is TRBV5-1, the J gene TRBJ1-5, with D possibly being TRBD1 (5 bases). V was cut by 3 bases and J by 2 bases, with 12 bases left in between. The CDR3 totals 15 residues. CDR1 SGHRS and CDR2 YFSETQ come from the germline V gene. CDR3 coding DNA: TGCGCCAGCAGCTCCGGGGGAATGCGCAATCAGCCCCAGCATTTT. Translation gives CASSSGGMRNQPQHF.

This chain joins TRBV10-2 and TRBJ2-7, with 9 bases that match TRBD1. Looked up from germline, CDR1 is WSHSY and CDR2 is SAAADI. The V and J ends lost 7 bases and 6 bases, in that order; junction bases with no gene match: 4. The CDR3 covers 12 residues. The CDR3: CASIGTGPEQYF. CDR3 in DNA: TGCGCCAGCATCGGGACAGGGCCCGAGCAGTACTTC.

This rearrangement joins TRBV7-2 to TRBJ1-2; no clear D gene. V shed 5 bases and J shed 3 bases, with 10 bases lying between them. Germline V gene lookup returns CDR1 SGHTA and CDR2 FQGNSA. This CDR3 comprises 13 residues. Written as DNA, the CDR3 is TGTGCCAGCAGCCCGCGAAGTCACTATGGCTACACCTTC. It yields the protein CASSPRSHYGYTF.

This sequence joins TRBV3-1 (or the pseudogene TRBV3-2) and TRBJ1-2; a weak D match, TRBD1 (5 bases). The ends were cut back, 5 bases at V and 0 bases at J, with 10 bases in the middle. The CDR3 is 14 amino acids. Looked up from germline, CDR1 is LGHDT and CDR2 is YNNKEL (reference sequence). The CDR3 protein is CASSSRQSNYGYTF. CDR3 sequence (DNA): TGTGCCAGCAGCTCCCGACAGTCTAACTATGGCTACACCTTC.